This T cell receptor (beta chain) comes out of a study of blood T cell repertoires in COVID-19. Study-level background: Samples came from the United States, Italy and Spain, spanning acute and convalescent COVID-19.

Here immunoSEQ multiplex PCR was the method, and the copy in TCRdb shows in-frame clones only, minus some. The repertoire has 150,000 to 200,000 clones, around nine tenths of them found once; the top ten carry around 4.8%. V dropped 7 bases and J dropped 0 bases, with 21 bases sitting between them. Germline CDR1 LNHDA, CDR2 SQIVND (reference sequence). This CDR3 has 18 amino acids. The J gene is TRBJ2-2, the V gene TRBV19, with D possibly matching TRBD2 (6 bases). Source material: peripheral blood. This receptor was taken from a human donor in a cohort sampled during active COVID-19. DNA for the CDR3: TGTGCCAGTAAGGCCCGTCGGCGGGACCGACCGAACACCGGGGAGCTGTTTTTT. This sequence encodes CASKARRRDRPNTGELFF.